The 31 T cell receptor beta chains reported below all come from one sample, sequenced in a study of metastatic and nonmetastatic thyroid tumors. TCRdb re-called clones via MiXCR from the PCR reads. The table shows over 45,000 clones, with about 25% occurring only once. Among the patients, none had received any treatment before thyroid surgery. Sequencing was performed on blood. The receptors come from a male donor with papillary thyroid cancer or a benign thyroid nodule (not recorded which). Some clones in this sample may be carry-over from other donors' samples.

This clone was observed at least ten times. The V call is TRBV10-3, the J call TRBJ1-5, with 8 bases aligning to TRBD1. This CDR3 is built from 16 residues. Per germline, CDR1 ENHRY and CDR2 SYGVKD. V gave up 6 bases and J gave up 5 bases; unmatched junction bases: 12. The CDR3 loop is CAIRYFGQGGDQPQHF. The CDR3, as DNA: TGTGCCATCAGGTACTTCGGACAGGGCGGCGATCAGCCCCAGCATTTT.

This clone was counted many times. This may stem from a read error, because a much larger clone lies one nucleotide away. Other DNA sequences of this sample code for an identical CDR3. The chain is built from TRBV7-6 and TRBJ2-2; either TRBD1 or TRBD2 may supply D (5 bases each). Germline CDR1 and CDR2: SGHVS and FNYEAQ. This CDR3 is built from 16 residues. The CDR3 loop is CASSLGGTIGTGELFF. CDR3 sequence (DNA): TGTGCCAGCAGCTTGGGCGGAACAATCGGGACCGGGGAGCTGTTTTTC.

In its sample, this clone was seen many times. The chain combines TRBV28 with TRBJ1-1, with D perhaps TRBD1 (6 bases). The germline V and J ends were trimmed by 2 bases and 4 bases, with 14 bases remaining between them. This CDR3 contains 15 residues. CDR1 MDHEN and CDR2 SYDVKM come from the germline V gene. The CDR3 DNA sequence: TGTGCCAGCAGTTTACATGGGGGGGCGATCACTGAAGCTTTCTTT. This translates into CASSLHGGAITEAFF.

This clone has only one observation. One junction end disagrees with the germline gene, perhaps due to a read error. The chain joins TRBV9 to TRBJ2-3; 7 bases fit TRBD2. The CDR3 spans 14 residues. Germline V gene lookup returns CDR1 SGDLS and CDR2 YYNGEE. CDR3 DNA: TGTGCCAGCATCGTAGGCGGGAGCACATATACGCAGTATTTT. It codes for CASIVGGSTYTQYF. Combining the CDR3 with reference TRBV9 and TRBJ2-3 gives the whole variable domain DSGVTQTPKHLITATGQRVTLRCSPRSGDLSVYWYQQSLDQGLQFLIQYYNGEERAKGNILERFSAQQFPDLHSELNLSSLELGDSALYFCASIVGGSTYTQYFGPGTRLTVL.

In its sample, this clone was seen many times. CDR3 sequence reads: CASSLNHVGGSGNTIYF. The CDR3 DNA is TGCGCCAGCAGCTTAAATCATGTGGGTGGCTCTGGAAACACCATATATTTT. The V call is TRBV5-1, the J call TRBJ1-3; D unclear. Trimming left V 2 bases short and J 0 bases short, with 15 bases between. Germline V lookup: CDR1 SGHRS, CDR2 YFSETQ. This CDR3 is built from 17 residues.

Many counts were recorded for this clone. The chain recombines TRBV7-9 with TRBJ2-3; either TRBD1 or TRBD2 may supply D (5 bases each). There are 14 residues in the CDR3. Trimming took off 5 bases at V and 0 bases at J, with 9 bases between the two ends. CDR1 is SEHNR and CDR2 is FQNEAQ in the germline V gene (reference sequence). The CDR3 loop is CASSPGASTDTQYF. CDR3 coding DNA: TGTGCCAGCAGCCCCGGGGCTAGCACAGATACGCAGTATTTT.

This clone was counted once. The J gene is TRBJ2-7, the V gene TRBV7-9; D call uncertain. CDR3 length: 14 residues. Germline CDR1 is SEHNR and CDR2 is FQNEAQ (reference sequence). The ends were cut back, 1 base at V and 2 bases at J, with 9 bases in the middle. The CDR3 protein is CASSLEGGAYEQYF. The CDR3 region has the DNA TGTGCCAGCAGCTTAGAGGGCGGAGCCTACGAGCAGTACTTC.

This clone was picked up many times. This chain joins TRBV19 and TRBJ2-1; D uncertain. The CDR3 extends over 14 amino acids. V gave up 0 bases and J gave up 3 bases, with 6 bases separating them. Germline V gene sequence: CDR1 LNHDA, CDR2 SQIVND (reference sequence). The CDR3 DNA sequence: TGTGCCAGTAGTATAGAGTCAGACTACAATGAGCAGTTCTTC. Its translation: CASSIESDYNEQFF.

This clone was detected once. The rearrangement links TRBV4-1 to TRBJ2-7; TRBD2 aligns across 10 bases. The length of the CDR3 is 14 residues. V dropped 5 bases and J dropped 7; count of bases not matched to a gene: 8. The V gene's germline CDR1 is MGHRA and CDR2 YSYEKL. The CDR3: CASSGTSGKDEQYF. The CDR3 nucleotides read TGCGCCAGCAGCGGTACTAGCGGGAAAGATGAGCAGTACTTC.

Only one count was recorded for this clone. V gene TRBV5-1 combines with J gene TRBJ2-3; 11 bases are a match to TRBD2. The junction had 1 base not matched to a gene; V was cut back by 0 bases and J by 1 base. The length of the CDR3 is 16 residues. Germline CDR1 is SGHRS and CDR2 is YFSETQ. CDR3 sequence reads: CASSLVTSGGTDTQYF. The CDR3 bases are TGCGCCAGCAGCTTGGTGACTAGCGGGGGCACAGATACGCAGTATTTT.

Ten or more counts support this clone. The rearrangement links TRBV28 to TRBJ2-5; D unresolved. Trimming pared 3 bases from V and 7 bases from J, leaving 9 bases between. The CDR3 totals 12 residues. From germline, CDR1 is MDHEN and CDR2 SYDVKM. CDR3 bases: TGTGCCAGCAGTTTGGGGTCCGGGACCCAGTACTTC. It translates to CASSLGSGTQYF.

This clone came up a few times. At one end, the junction sequence differs from germline, possibly due to a read error. The V and J genes are TRBV28 and TRBJ2-7, with D uncertain. Germline CDR1 reads MDHEN; CDR2 reads SYDVKM. This CDR3 spans 16 amino acids. CDR3 nucleotides: TGTGTCAGCAGTTCAGCTGAGACGCGGAGCTCCTACGAGCAGTACTTC. Translated, it gives CVSSSAETRSSYEQYF.

In its sample, this clone is medium-sized. The chain links TRBV28 to TRBJ2-7, with 8 bases identical to TRBD1. CDR3 length: 12 residues. The V segment lost 8 bases and the J segment 6 bases; nucleotides outside the gene matches: 6. From germline, CDR1 is MDHEN and CDR2 SYDVKM. The CDR3 DNA is TGTGCCAGCGGCAGGGGGCATGGCGAGCAGTACTTC. Translation: CASGRGHGEQYF.

The table lists this clone with many counts. The genes are TRBV19 and TRBJ2-1, with TRBD2 matching 14 bases. Unmatched junction bases numbered 5, after V lost 4 bases and J lost 9 bases. CDR1 is LNHDA, CDR2 SQIVND, per germline (reference sequence). The CDR3 totals 15 residues. CDR3 region: CASSTTSGGGTEQFF. CDR3 DNA sequence: TGTGCCAGTAGTACGACTAGCGGGGGGGGCACTGAGCAGTTCTTC.

This clone was seen at least ten times. The rearrangement links TRBV12-3 or TRBV12-4 to TRBJ2-5; 7 nucleotides match TRBD1. There are 14 residues in the CDR3. Trimming took 2 bases from V and 2 from J; bases not matched to a gene: 2. CDR3 nucleotide sequence: TGTGCCAGCAGTTTAAAGGGGGCTCAAGAGACCCAGTACTTC. Residues: CASSLKGAQETQYF.

The chain uses TRBV20-1 and TRBJ2-7; D assignment may be TRBD1 or TRBD2 (5 bases each). This CDR3 comprises 13 residues. The V end was cut by 8 bases, the J end by 2 bases, with 16 bases between. Germline CDR1 reads DFQATT; CDR2 reads SNEGSKA (reference sequence). The CDR3 protein is CSPLNRGTYEQYF. In DNA form, the CDR3 reads TGCAGTCCCTTAAACCGGGGCACCTACGAGCAGTACTTC.

There are many counts of this clone. The V gene is TRBV19, the J gene TRBJ1-5; D remains ambiguous. The V and J ends lost 4 bases and 7 bases respectively, with 14 bases between them. There are 14 residues in the CDR3. Per the germline V gene, CDR1 is LNHDA and CDR2 is SQIVND (reference sequence). The CDR3 region is CASSNAGGGQPQHF. The CDR3 DNA sequence: TGTGCCAGTAGTAACGCGGGCGGCGGCCAGCCCCAGCATTTT.

This clone came up a few times. Mismatch with germline at one junction end may stem from a read error. V gene TRBV12-3 or TRBV12-4 combines with J gene TRBJ2-1, with a weak D call TRBD1 (5 bases). The CDR3 contains 15 residues. The CDR3 region has the DNA TGTGCCAGCAGTTTGGTGTGGGGCGCGACCAATGAGCAATTCTTC. Residues: CASSLVWGATNEQFF.

This clone has a count of ten or more. The chain recombines TRBV20-1 with TRBJ1-4; TRBD1 matches at 9 bases. Germline values: CDR1 DFQATT, CDR2 SNEGSKA (reference sequence). The CDR3 runs to 14 residues. Trimming took 3 bases from V and 2 from J; bases not matched to a gene: 1. CDR3 nucleotides: TGCAGTGCTAGGGGGACAGGGACTAATGAAAAACTGTTTTTT. Its translation: CSARGTGTNEKLFF.

V gene TRBV4-2 combines with J gene TRBJ2-1, with TRBD2 identical over 8 bases. The germline V gene has CDR1 LGHNA and CDR2 YNFKEQ. The V segment lost 4 bases and the J segment 7 bases; nucleotides outside the gene matches: 12. The CDR3 is 16 amino acids. CDR3 in DNA: TGTGCCAGCAGCCCACGAGTTGGTAGCGGGAATAATGAGCAGTTCTTC. Protein: CASSPRVGSGNNEQFF.

This clone came up a few times. The chain carries TRBV10-2 and TRBJ2-6, with D unresolved. CDR3 size: 18 residues. Germline CDR1 WSHSY, CDR2 SAAADI. Trimming stripped 0 bases from V and 0 bases from J, with 12 bases between. The CDR3 DNA follows: TGCGCCAGCAGTGAGTCAGACAAACTCCACTCTGGGGCCAACGTCCTGACTTTC. Translating gives CASSESDKLHSGANVLTF.

This clone was found many times. A read error may produce the germline difference seen at one junction end. Different DNA sequences within this sample yield the same CDR3. This chain links TRBV7-2 with TRBJ2-1; a weak D match, TRBD2 (7 bases). The CDR3 loop spans 14 amino acids. The germline V gene has CDR1 SGHTA and CDR2 FQGNSA. CDR3 nucleotides: TGCGCCAGCAGCTTTAGGGGGGGGTACAATGAGCAGTTCTTC. This sequence encodes CASSFRGGYNEQFF.

Here the CDR3 DNA reads TGTGCCAGCAGTCCTAGCGGGTACACAGATACGCAGTATTTT. Residues: CASSPSGYTDTQYF. The V call is TRBV7-3, the J call TRBJ2-3, with 8 bases matching TRBD2. From germline, CDR1 is SGHTA and CDR2 FQGTGA. V dropped 6 bases and J dropped 2; count of bases not matched to a gene: 4. CDR3 size: 14 residues.

This rearrangement joins TRBV20-1 to TRBJ2-7; TRBD2 matches 11 bases. The CDR3 contains 16 residues. Germline V gene data show CDR1 as DFQATT and CDR2 as SNEGSKA (reference sequence). V lost 3 bases and J lost 4; bases outside the gene matches: 11. The CDR3 protein is CSASDGGTSGAYEQYV. Here the CDR3 DNA reads TGCAGTGCTAGCGATGGGGGGACTAGCGGAGCTTACGAGCAGTACGTC.

This clone occurred many times. The chain uses TRBV3-1 and TRBJ2-7; 11 nucleotides align to TRBD2. With 11 bases clipped from V and 4 bases from J, the junction kept 7 bases outside the gene matches. The CDR3 is 13 residues long. Germline lookup yields CDR1 LGHDT and CDR2 YNNKEL (reference sequence). In DNA, the CDR3 is TGTGCCGCAAAAGGGACTAGCGGTTACGAGCAGTACTTC. Translated: CAAKGTSGYEQYF.

This clone was counted only a few times. Germline and junction disagree at one end, which may indicate a read error. The V call is TRBV29-1, the J call TRBJ2-7; maybe TRBD1 (6 bases). Germline V CDR1 and CDR2: SQVTM, ANQGSEA. There are 13 residues in the CDR3. CDR3 sequence reads: CSFDGTRSYEQYF. The CDR3 DNA sequence: TGCAGCTTTGATGGGACACGGTCCTACGAGCAGTACTTC.

Remarks on this clone: The junction departs from germline at one end; a sequencing error may be responsible. This sequence joins TRBV27 and TRBJ1-1; D is possibly TRBD1 (5 bases). The V gene's germline CDR1 is MNHEY and CDR2 SMNVEV (reference sequence). The CDR3 totals 15 residues. The CDR3 bases are TGTGCCAGCAGCCGACGGTTGGGGGAGCCCCTTGAAGCTCTCTTT. This translates into CASSRRLGEPLEALF.

About this clone itself: This could be a read error, since a much larger clone is one nucleotide away. At the DNA level, this CDR3 is encoded by other sequences in the same sample as well. The chain recombines TRBV20-1 with TRBJ2-1; 10 bases are a match to TRBD2. CDR1 DFQATT and CDR2 SNEGSKA come from the germline V gene (reference sequence). This CDR3 has 15 residues. The CDR3 here is CSARLSGLALNEQFF. CDR3 DNA: TGCAGCGCTAGATTGTCGGGACTAGCGCTCAATGAGCAGTTCTTC.

The chain employs TRBV30 and TRBJ1-4; maybe TRBD1 (6 bases). The germline CDR1 and CDR2 sequences are GTSNPN and SVGIG (reference sequence). Trimming cost V 0 bases and J 8 bases, with 16 bases left between them. This CDR3 comprises 15 residues. CDR3 protein: CAWSVSAGVGEKLFF. The CDR3 DNA is TGTGCCTGGAGTGTAAGCGCAGGGGTAGGGGAAAAACTGTTTTTT.

This chain connects TRBV20-1 to TRBJ1-1; D is uncertain. The V gene's germline CDR1 is DFQATT and CDR2 SNEGSKA (reference sequence). Trimming shortened V by 6 bases and J by 5 bases, and 13 bases separated the two germline ends. The CDR3 runs to 12 residues. Here the CDR3 reads CSALSGETEAFF. DNA of the CDR3: TGCAGTGCCCTCAGTGGGGAAACTGAAGCTTTCTTT.

This clone has just a few counts. This chain links TRBV6-1 with TRBJ2-1, with TRBD1 identical over 8 bases. CDR3 length equals 13 residues. Germline V gene lookup returns CDR1 MNHNS and CDR2 SASEGT. The V segment lost 5 bases and the J segment 5 bases; nucleotides outside the gene matches: 2. CDR3 region: CASSRQGNNEQFF. CDR3 nucleotides: TGTGCCAGCAGTCGACAGGGGAACAATGAGCAGTTCTTC.